The sequence of this T cell receptor (beta chain) was determined in a study of T cells after yellow fever vaccination. Study conclusions and caveats: Booster sampling recovered most clones from primary vaccination (96% CD4, just over 85% CD8). A limited proportion of clonotypes was detected within both the CD4 and CD8 compartments.

Generation of TCR cDNA used 5'RACE template switching (which added a universal primer site and UMIs). TCRdb processed the 5' RACE reads anew with MiXCR; each CDR3 protein has one entry. The sample lists hundreds of thousands of distinct CDR3 sequences, 9% to 15% occurring once. This clonotype has only a few counts. What it binds is not known. V gave up 2 bases and J gave up 2 bases; unmatched junction bases: 4. Germline assignment: CDR1 SGDLS and CDR2 YYNGEE. This CDR3 is built from 15 residues. Material: PBMCs, obtained on the day of the yellow fever booster vaccination. The rearrangement links TRBV9 to TRBJ2-3; 8 bases align to TRBD2. This sequence originates from a man aged 30-40 years who received the YFV17D yellow fever vaccine. The CDR3 protein is CASSVLGRATDTQYF. CDR3 nucleotide sequence: TGTGCCAGCAGCGTTCTCGGGAGGGCCACAGATACGCAGTATTTT.